The source of this T cell receptor beta chain is a study of blood T cell repertoires in COVID-19. Across the whole study: Material from acute and convalescent COVID-19 was sourced from the United States, Italy and Spain. The cDNA or gDNA used as material had been derived from T cells, B-cell-depleted T cells, or PBMCs.

Authors' processing steps: Amplification from reference gene primers served as the basis for estimated nucleated cell counts. The repertoire was sequenced with immunoSEQ multiplex PCR; TCRdb's copy has only in-frame clones and lacks some. V and J calls plus clone size are reproduced from that table; the DNA served to infer D and trimming. Here the sample spans about 300,000 clones, around 87% being singletons. Germline V gene data show CDR1 as DFQATT and CDR2 as SNEGSKA (reference sequence). The CDR3 has 11 amino acids. V lost 6 bases, J lost 9 bases, and 13 bases lay in between. Sequenced input: peripheral blood. The receptor was isolated from a man aged 65-85 years with acute or convalescent COVID-19. The chain carries TRBV20-1 and TRBJ2-3, with D unresolved. The CDR3 is CSAAPPGTQYF. The CDR3 region has the DNA TGCAGTGCCGCCCCGCCTGGCACGCAGTATTTT.